Each of the 5 T cell receptor beta chains below was sequenced from the same sample in a study of OX40 agonist ivuxolimab in advanced cancers. Profiling relied on immunoSEQ multiplex PCR, and the TCRdb table lists in-frame clones only, not all of them. Among around 100,000 clones listed, roughly 93% were seen once. Source: CD4+ or CD8+ T cells sorted from blood, taken in a trial of the OX40 agonist ivuxolimab. These receptors all stem from an adult with an advanced solid tumor such as melanoma, head and neck, liver or kidney cancer.

The V gene is TRBV15, the J gene TRBJ1-5, with 7 positions matching TRBD1. Germline lookup yields CDR1 LNHNV and CDR2 YYDKDF (reference sequence). The CDR3 sequence is 15 residues long. V shed 0 bases and J 10 bases; nucleotides not matched to a gene: 9. The CDR3, as DNA: TGTGCCACCAGCAGAGATAAGGACAGGCGCTACCCCCAGCATTTT. This encodes CATSRDKDRRYPQHF.

V usage is TRBV21-1 and J usage is TRBJ2-7. TRBV21-1 is a pseudogene segment. The CDR3 is made up of 14 amino acids. The CDR3 sequence is CASSKGVQPYEQYV. In DNA form, the CDR3 reads TGTGCCAGCAGCAAAGGGGTGCAGCCCTACGAGCAGTACGTC.

This rearrangement joins TRBV6-5 to TRBJ1-5, with 7 bases aligning to TRBD1. The CDR3 has 13 residues. V lost 6 bases, J lost 6 bases, and 5 bases stayed unmatched. Germline-derived CDR1 and CDR2 are MNHEY and SVGAGI. DNA for the CDR3: TGTGCCAGCAGCGGGACAGTGGGTCAGCCCCAGCATTTT. Translating gives CASSGTVGQPQHF.

This clone turned up a few times. This chain uses TRBV9 with TRBJ1-1, with D hard to call. The CDR3 is 10 amino acids. In germline, CDR1 is SGDLS, CDR2 YYNGEE. V lost 0 bases, J lost 6 bases, and 0 bases lay in between. CDR3 amino acids: CASSVAEAFF. The CDR3, as DNA: TGTGCCAGCAGCGTAGCTGAAGCTTTCTTT.

This sequence joins TRBV6-1 and TRBJ1-5, with unresolved D. The germline gives CDR1 MNHNS, CDR2 SASEGT. This CDR3 has 16 amino acids. V was cut by 3 bases and J by 0 bases, with 12 bases left in between. The DNA for the CDR3 is TGTGCCAGCAGTGATGCCAGCGTATATAGCAATCAGCCCCAGCATTTT. Amino acid sequence: CASSDASVYSNQPQHF.